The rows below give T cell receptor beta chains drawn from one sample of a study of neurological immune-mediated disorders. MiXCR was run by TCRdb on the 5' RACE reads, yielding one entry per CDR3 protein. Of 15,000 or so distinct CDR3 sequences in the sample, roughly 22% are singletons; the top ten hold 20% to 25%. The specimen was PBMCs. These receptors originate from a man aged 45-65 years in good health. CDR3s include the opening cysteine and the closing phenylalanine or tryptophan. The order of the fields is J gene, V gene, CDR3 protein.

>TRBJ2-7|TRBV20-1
CSARGGWEQYF
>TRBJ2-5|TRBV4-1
CASSQLGPRLAGQETQYF
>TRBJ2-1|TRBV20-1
CSAGLLAGNEQFF
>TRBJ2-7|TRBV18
CASSSGLAETYEQYF
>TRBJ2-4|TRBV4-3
CASSQESHGYAKNIQYF
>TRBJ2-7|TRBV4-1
CASSQETSGLVWQYF
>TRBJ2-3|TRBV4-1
CASSQVRTGPDTQYF
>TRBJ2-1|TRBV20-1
CSAHYRVGDEQFF
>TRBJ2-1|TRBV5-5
CASSLGTSAYSYNEQFF
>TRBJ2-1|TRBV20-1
CSARMPSGSYNEQFF
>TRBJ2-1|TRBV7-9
CASSLGVSLVYNEQFF
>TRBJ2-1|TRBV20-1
CSASSPTNEQFF
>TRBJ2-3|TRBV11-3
CASSLGRGTDTQYF
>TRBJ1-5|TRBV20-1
CSARLTGPRGAQHF
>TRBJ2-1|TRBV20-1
CSAPSPSYNEQFF
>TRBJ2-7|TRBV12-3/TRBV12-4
CASSFAHEQYF
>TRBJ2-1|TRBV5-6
CASSFLSGSNEQFF
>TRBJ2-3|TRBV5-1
CASSIGQGAPVDTQYF
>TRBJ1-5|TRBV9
CASSGEGQEGQPQHF
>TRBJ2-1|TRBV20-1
CSASPGLAGAGWEQFF
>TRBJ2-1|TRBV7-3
CASSLTRENEQFF
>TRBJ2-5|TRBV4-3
CASSLDPGVQETQYF
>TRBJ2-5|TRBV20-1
CSARHPGQSETQYF
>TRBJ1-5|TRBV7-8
CASSLGRSQPQHF
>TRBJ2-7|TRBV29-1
CSVGDWAYEQYF
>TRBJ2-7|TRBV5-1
CASSFLELPHEQYF